Listed here is a single T cell receptor (beta chain). Per the original methods: Amplified reference gene primers provided the basis for estimating nucleated cell counts. Assay used: immunoSEQ multiplex PCR; TCRdb lists only in-frame clones, some missing. The V and J calls and clone size are taken from that table; D and trimming were inferred from the DNA. Of under 200,000 clones listed, about nine tenths are singletons. This entry comes from a study of blood T cell repertoires in COVID-19. Study in general: The study drew acute and convalescent COVID-19 samples from the United States, Italy and Spain. Sources were T cells, B-cell-depleted T cells, or PBMCs; the material itself was cDNA or gDNA.

Sequencing was done on a sample of peripheral blood. The clonotype originates from a man between 18 and 35 years old with acute or convalescent COVID-19.

This chain's CDR3 is CASSIVIGSYGYTF. As DNA, the CDR3 is TGTGCCAGTAGTATAGTAATAGGGAGCTATGGCTACACCTTC. V gene TRBV19 combines with J gene TRBJ1-2; D is undetermined. The ends were cut back, 1 base at V and 4 bases at J, with 10 bases in the middle. The CDR3 sequence is 14 residues long. CDR1 is LNHDA and CDR2 is SQIVND in the germline V gene (reference sequence). Filled out from reference TRBV19 and TRBJ1-2, the complete variable domain reads DGGITQSPKYLFRKEGQNVTLSCEQNLNHDAMYWYRQDPGQGLRLIYYSQIVNDFQKGDIAEGYSVSREKKESFPLTVTSAQKNPTAFYLCASSIVIGSYGYTFGSGTRLTVV.